This T cell receptor beta chain was identified in a study of T-cell memory formation after mild COVID-19. Notes on this clonotype: Its matching antigen is unknown.

The CDR3 contains 11 residues. Trimming removed 6 bases at V and 3 bases at J, with 3 bases between. CDR1 is KGHDR, CDR2 SFDVKD, per germline. Study-wide points: Some clones that responded were present in memory (sampled pre-infection), which suggests cross-reactive memory joined.

TCRdb reanalysed the 5' RACE reads using MiXCR and keeps one entry per CDR3 protein. The table includes about 320,000 distinct CDR3 sequences, 14% detected once. This clonotype was sampled from a man in his late teens or twenties who had mild COVID-19 (a few samples of this study predate the infection). Cell type and time point are not known. The rearrangement uses TRBV24-1 and TRBJ2-3; D ambiguous. The material sequenced was PBMCs or a T cell subset sorted from them (not recorded which). Here the CDR3 DNA reads TGTGCCACCAGTCAAACAGATACGCAGTATTTT. Protein product: CATSQTDTQYF.